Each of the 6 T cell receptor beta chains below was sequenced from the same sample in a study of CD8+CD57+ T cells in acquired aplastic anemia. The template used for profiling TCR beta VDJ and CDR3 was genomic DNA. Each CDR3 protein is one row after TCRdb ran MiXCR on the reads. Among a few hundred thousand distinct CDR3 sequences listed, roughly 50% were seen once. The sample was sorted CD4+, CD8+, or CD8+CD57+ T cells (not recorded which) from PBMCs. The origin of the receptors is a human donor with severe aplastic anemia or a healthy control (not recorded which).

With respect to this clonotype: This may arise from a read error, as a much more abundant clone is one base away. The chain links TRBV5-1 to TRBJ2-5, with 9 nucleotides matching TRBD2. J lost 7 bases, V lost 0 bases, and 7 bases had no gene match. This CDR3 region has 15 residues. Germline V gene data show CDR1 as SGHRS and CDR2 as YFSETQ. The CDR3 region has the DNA TGCGCCAGCAGCTTGGCCCTAGCGGGGCAGGGGACCCAGTACTTC. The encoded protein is CASSLALAGQGTQYF.

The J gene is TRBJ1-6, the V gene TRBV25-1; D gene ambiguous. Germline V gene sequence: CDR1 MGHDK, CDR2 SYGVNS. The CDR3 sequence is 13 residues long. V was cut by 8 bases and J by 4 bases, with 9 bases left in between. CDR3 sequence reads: CASQDDYNSPLHF. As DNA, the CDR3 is TGTGCCAGCCAAGATGATTATAATTCACCCCTCCACTTT.

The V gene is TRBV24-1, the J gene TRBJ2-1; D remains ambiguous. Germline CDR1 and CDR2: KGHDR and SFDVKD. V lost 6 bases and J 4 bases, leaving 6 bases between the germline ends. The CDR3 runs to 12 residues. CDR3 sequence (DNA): TGTGCCACCAGTACTGATTACAATGAGCAGTTCTTC. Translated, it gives CATSTDYNEQFF.

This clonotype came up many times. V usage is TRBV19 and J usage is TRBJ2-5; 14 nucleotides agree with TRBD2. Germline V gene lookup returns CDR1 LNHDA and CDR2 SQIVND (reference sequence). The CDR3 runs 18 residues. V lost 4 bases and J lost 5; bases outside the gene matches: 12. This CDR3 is CASSRGTGTSGGGETQYF. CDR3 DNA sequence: TGTGCCAGTAGTAGGGGGACCGGGACTAGCGGGGGTGGTGAGACCCAGTACTTC.

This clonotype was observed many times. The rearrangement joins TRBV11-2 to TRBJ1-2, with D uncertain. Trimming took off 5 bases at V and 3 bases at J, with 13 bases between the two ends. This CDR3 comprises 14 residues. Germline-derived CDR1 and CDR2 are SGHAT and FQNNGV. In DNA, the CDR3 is TGTGCCAGCAGCCTCGGCGGTCCATACTATGGCTACACCTTC. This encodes CASSLGGPYYGYTF. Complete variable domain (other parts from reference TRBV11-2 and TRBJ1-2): EAGVAQSPRYKIIEKRQSVAFWCNPISGHATLYWYQQILGQGPKLLIQFQNNGVVDDSQLPKDRFSAERLKGVDSTLKIQPAKLEDSAVYLCASSLGGPYYGYTFGSGTRLTVV.

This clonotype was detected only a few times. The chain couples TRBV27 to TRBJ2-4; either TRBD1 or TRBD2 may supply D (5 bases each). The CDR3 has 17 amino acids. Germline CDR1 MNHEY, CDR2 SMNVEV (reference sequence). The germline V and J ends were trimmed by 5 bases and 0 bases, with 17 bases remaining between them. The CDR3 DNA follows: TGTGCCAGCAGTCAACGTGGGGACCCTTTAGCCAAAAACATTCAGTACTTC. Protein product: CASSQRGDPLAKNIQYF.